The clone carrying this TCR beta chain was counted only a few times. This entry belongs to a study of early T cells in non-severe SARS-CoV-2 infection. TCRdb reanalysed the 5' RACE reads using MiXCR and keeps one entry per CDR3 protein. In the table there are about 80,000 distinct CDR3 sequences, roughly 5.3% of which are singletons. The CDR3 spans 15 residues. The V gene end was trimmed by 6 bases and the J gene end by 0 bases; junction bases not matched to a gene: 3. CDR1 is SGHAT, CDR2 FQNNGV, per germline. Sequenced here: whole blood, sampled at baseline. The sequence derives from an adult who was a healthcare worker with PCR-confirmed SARS-CoV-2 infection or an uninfected control (not recorded which). The V and J genes are TRBV11-2 and TRBJ2-1, with 9 nucleotides matching TRBD2. The CDR3: CASRDSGSSYNEQFF. The DNA for the CDR3 is TGTGCCAGCAGGGATAGCGGGAGCTCCTACAATGAGCAGTTCTTC.